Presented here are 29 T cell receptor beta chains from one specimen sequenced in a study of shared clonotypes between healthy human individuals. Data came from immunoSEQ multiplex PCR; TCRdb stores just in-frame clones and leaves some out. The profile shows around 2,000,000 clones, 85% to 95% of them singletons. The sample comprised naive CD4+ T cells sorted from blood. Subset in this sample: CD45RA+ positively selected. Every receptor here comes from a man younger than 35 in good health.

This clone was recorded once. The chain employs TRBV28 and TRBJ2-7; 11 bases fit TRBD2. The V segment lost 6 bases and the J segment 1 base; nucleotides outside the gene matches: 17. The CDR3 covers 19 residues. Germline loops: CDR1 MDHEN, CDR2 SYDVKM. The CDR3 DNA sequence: TGTGCCAGCAGCCCCGCGATTGATAGCGGGAGGGGTCGTTCCTACGAGCAGTACTTC. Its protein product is CASSPAIDSGRGRSYEQYF. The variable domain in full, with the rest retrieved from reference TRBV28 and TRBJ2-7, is DVKVTQSSRYLVKRTGEKVFLECVQDMDHENMFWYRQDPGLGLRLIYFSYDVKMKEKGDIPEGYSVSREKKERFSLILESASTNQTSMYLCASSPAIDSGRGRSYEQYFGPGTRLTVT.

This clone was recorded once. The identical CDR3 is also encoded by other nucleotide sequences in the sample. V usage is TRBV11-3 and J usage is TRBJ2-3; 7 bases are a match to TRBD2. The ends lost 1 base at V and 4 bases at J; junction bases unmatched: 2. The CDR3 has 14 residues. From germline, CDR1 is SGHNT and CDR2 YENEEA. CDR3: CASSLGLAADTQYF. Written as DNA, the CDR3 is TGTGCCAGCAGCTTAGGGCTAGCGGCAGATACGCAGTATTTT.

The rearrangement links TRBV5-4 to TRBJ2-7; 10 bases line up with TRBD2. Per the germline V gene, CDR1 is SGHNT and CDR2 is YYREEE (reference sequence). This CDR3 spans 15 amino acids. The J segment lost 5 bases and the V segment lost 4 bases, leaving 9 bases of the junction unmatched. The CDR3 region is CASSPDRLAGDEQYF. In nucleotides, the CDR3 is TGTGCCAGCAGCCCGGATCGGCTAGCGGGAGACGAGCAGTACTTC.

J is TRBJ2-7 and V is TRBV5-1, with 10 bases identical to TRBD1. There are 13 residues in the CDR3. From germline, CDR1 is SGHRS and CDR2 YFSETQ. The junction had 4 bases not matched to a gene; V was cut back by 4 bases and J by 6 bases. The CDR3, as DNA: TGCGCCAGCAGCCTGGGACAGGGGCTCGAGCAGTACTTC. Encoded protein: CASSLGQGLEQYF.

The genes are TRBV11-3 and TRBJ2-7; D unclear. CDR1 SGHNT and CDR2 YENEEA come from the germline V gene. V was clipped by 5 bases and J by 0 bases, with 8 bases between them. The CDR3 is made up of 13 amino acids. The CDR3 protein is CASSHKSSYEQYF. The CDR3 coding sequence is TGTGCCAGCAGCCACAAGAGCTCCTACGAGCAGTACTTC.

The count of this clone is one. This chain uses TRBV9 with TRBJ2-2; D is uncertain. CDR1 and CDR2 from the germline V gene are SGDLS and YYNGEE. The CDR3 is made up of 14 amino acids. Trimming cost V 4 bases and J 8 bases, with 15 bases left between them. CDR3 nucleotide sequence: TGTGCCAGCAGCTCCGGTAGGGCATCGGGGGAGCTGTTTTTT. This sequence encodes CASSSGRASGELFF.

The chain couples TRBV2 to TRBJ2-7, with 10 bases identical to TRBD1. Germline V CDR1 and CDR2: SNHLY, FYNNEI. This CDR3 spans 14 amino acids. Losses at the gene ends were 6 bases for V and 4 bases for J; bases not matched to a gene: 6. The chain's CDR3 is CASSAGTGDYEQYF. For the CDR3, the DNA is TGTGCCAGCAGCGCCGGGACAGGGGATTACGAGCAGTACTTC. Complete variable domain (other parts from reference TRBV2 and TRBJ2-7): EPEVTQTPSHQVTQMGQEVILRCVPISNHLYFYWYRQILGQKVEFLVSFYNNEISEKSEIFDDQFSVERPDGSNFTLKIRSTKLEDSAMYFCASSAGTGDYEQYFGPGTRLTVT.

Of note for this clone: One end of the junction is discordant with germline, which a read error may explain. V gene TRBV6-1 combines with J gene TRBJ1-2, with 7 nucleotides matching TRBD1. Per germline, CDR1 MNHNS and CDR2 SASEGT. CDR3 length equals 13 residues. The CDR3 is CASRHSSGQVHHF. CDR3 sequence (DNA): TGTGCCAGCAGACACTCTTCTGGACAGGTCCATCACTTC.

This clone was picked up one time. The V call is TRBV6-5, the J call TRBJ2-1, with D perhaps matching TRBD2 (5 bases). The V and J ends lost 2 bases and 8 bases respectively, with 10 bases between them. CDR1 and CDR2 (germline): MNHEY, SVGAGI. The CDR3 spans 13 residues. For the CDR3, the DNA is TGTGCCAGCAGTTACGAGGAGGCCTATGAGCAGTTCTTC. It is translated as CASSYEEAYEQFF.

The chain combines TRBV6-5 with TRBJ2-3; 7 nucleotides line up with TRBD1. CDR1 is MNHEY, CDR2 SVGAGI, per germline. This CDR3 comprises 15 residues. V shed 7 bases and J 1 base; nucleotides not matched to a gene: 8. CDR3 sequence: CASNGMGQRTDTQYF. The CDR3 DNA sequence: TGTGCCAGCAATGGGATGGGACAGCGCACAGATACGCAGTATTTT.

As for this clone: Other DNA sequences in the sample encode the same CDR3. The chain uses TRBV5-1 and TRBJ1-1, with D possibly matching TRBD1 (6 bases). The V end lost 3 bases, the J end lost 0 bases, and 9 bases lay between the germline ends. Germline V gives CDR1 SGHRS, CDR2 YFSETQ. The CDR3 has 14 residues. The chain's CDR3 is CASSSTGLNTEAFF. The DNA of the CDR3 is TGCGCCAGCAGCTCGACAGGCCTGAACACTGAAGCTTTCTTT.

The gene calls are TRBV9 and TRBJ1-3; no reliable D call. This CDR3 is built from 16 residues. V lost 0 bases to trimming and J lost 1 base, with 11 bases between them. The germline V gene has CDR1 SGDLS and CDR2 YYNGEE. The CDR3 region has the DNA TGTGCCAGCAGCGTAGGGCAGTCTAATTCTGGAAACACCATATATTTT. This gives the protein CASSVGQSNSGNTIYF.

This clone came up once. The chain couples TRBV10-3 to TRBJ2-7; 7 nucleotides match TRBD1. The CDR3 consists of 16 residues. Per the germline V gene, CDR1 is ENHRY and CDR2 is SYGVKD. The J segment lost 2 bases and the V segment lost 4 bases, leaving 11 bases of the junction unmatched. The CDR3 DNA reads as TGTGCCATCAGTGGATCAGGGACAGTAATGACCTACGAGCAGTACTTC. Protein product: CAISGSGTVMTYEQYF.

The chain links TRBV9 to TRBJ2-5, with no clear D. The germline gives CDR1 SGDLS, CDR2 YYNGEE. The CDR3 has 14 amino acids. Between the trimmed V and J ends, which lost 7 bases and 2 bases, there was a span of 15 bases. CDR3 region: CASAATGRQETQYF. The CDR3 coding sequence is TGTGCCAGCGCCGCTACCGGACGGCAAGAGACCCAGTACTTC.

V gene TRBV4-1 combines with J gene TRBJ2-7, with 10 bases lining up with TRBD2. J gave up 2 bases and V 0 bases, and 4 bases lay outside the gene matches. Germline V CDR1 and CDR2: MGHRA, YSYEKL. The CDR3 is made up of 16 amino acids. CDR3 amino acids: CASSQDRTSGTYEQYF. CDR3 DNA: TGCGCCAGCAGCCAAGATCGGACTAGCGGCACCTACGAGCAGTACTTC.

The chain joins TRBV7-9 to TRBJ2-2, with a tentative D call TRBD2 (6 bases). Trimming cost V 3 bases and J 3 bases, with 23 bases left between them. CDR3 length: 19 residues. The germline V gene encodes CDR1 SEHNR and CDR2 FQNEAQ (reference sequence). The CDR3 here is CASSFNLREPLIYTGELFF. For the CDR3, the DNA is TGTGCCAGCAGCTTCAATCTTCGGGAGCCGCTTATTTACACCGGGGAGCTGTTTTTT.

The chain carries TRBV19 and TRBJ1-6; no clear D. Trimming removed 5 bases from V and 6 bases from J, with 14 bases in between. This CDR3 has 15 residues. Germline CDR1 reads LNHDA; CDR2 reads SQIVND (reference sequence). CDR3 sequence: CASSVGWAVNSPLHF. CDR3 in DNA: TGTGCCAGTAGTGTCGGCTGGGCAGTTAATTCACCCCTCCACTTT.

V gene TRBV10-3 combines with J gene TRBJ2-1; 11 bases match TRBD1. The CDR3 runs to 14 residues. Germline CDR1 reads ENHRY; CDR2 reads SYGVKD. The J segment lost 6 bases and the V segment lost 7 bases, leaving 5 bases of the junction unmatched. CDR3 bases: TGTGCCATCACTTCCGGGACAGGGGGCAATGAGCAGTTCTTC. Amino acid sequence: CAITSGTGGNEQFF.

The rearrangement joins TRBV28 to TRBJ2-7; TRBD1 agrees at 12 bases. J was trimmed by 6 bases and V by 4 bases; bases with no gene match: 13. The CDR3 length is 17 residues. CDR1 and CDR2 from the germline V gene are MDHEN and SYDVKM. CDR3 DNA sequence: TGTGCCAGCAGTTCCTCACGCCCGGGACAGGGGGCTCCCGAGCAGTACTTC. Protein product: CASSSSRPGQGAPEQYF.

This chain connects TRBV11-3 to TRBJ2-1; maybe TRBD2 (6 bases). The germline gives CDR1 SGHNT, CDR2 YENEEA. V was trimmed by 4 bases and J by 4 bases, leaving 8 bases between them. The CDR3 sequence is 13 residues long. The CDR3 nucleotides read TGTGCCAGCAGCTCGGGACTTTACAATGAGCAGTTCTTC. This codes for CASSSGLYNEQFF. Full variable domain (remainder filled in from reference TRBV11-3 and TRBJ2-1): EAGVVQSPRYKIIEKKQPVAFWCNPISGHNTLYWYLQNLGQGPELLIRYENEEAVDDSQLPKDRFSAERLKGVDSTLKIQPAELGDSAVYLCASSSGLYNEQFFGPGTRLTVL.

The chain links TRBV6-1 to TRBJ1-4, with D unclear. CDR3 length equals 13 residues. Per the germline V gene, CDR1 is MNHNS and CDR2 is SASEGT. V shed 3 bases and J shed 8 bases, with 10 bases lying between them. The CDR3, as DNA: TGTGCCAGCAGTGACCTGAGGCGGGAAAAACTGTTTTTT. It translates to CASSDLRREKLFF.

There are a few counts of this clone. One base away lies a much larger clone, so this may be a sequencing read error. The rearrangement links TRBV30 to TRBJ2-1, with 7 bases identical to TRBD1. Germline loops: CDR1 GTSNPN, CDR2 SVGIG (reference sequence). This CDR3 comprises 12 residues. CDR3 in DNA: TGTGCAGGGGGCAGAGAATACAATGAGCAGTTCTTC. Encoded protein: CAGGREYNEQFF.

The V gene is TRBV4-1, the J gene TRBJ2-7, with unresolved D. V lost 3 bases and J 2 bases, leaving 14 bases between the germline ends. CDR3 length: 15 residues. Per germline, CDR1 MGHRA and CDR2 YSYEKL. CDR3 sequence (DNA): TGCGCCAGCAGCCACGGACGAGCTGCTCCCTACGAGCAGTACTTC. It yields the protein CASSHGRAAPYEQYF.

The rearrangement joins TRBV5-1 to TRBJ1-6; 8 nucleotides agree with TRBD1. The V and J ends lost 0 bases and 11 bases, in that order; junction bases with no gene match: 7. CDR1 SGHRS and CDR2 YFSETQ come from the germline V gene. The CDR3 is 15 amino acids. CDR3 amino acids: CASSLVAGGLTPLHF. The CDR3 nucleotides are TGCGCCAGCAGCTTGGTTGCAGGGGGCCTCACACCCCTCCACTTT.

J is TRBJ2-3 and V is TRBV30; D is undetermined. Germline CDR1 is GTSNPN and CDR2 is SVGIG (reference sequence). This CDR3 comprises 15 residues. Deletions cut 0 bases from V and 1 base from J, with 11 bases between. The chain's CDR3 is CAWSVGRDGTDTQYF. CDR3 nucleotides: TGTGCCTGGAGTGTTGGGCGTGACGGCACAGATACGCAGTATTTT.

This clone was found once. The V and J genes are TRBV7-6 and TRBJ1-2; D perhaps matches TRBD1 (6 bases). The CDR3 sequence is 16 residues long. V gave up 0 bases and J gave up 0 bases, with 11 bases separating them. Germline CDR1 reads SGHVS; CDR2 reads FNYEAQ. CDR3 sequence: CASSLAGGQTNYGYTF. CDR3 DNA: TGTGCCAGCAGCTTAGCAGGAGGACAGACTAACTATGGCTACACCTTC.

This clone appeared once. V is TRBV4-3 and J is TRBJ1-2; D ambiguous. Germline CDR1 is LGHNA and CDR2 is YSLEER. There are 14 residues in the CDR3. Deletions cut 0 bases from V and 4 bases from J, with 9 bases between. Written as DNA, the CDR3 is TGCGCCAGCAGCCAAGACTTCAGGCTCTATGGCTACACCTTC. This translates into CASSQDFRLYGYTF.

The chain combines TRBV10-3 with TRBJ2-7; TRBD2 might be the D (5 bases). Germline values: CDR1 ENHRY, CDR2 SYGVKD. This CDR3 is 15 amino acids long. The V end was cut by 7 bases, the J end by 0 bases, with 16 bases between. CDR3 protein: CAIMKTGNTSYEQYF. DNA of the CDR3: TGTGCCATCATGAAGACCGGGAACACCTCCTACGAGCAGTACTTC.

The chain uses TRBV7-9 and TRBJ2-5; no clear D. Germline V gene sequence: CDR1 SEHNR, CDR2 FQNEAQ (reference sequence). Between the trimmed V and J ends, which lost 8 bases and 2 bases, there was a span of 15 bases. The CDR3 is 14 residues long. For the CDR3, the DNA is TGTGCCAGCCACCGACGGAGTTTGCAAGAGACCCAGTACTTC. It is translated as CASHRRSLQETQYF.